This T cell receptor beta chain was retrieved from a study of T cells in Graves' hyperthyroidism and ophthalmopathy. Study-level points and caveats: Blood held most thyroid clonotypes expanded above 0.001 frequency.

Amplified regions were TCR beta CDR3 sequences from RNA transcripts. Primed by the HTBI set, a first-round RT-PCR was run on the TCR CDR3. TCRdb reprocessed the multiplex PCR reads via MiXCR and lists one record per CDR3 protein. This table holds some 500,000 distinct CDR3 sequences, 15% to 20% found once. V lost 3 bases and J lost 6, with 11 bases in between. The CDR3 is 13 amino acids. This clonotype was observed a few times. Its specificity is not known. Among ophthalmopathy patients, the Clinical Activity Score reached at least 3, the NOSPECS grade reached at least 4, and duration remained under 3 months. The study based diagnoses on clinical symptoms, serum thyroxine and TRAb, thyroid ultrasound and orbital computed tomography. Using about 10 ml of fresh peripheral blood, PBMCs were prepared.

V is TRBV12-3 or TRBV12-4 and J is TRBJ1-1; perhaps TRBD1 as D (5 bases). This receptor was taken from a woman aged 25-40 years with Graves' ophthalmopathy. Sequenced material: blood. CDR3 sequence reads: CASSFNGGPEAFF. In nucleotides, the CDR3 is TGTGCCAGCAGTTTTAATGGGGGACCTGAAGCTTTCTTT.